One and the same sample provided the 27 T cell receptor beta chains below, sequenced in a study of CD8+ T cells in alopecia areata. Following RNA extraction, reverse transcription yielded cDNA that acted as the sequencing template. Sequencing was performed with immunoSEQ multiplex PCR; in TCRdb, only in-frame clones are kept and a portion is missing. Of about 98,000 clones listed, 35% to 50% were seen once; the top ten hold 0.7% to 0.95%. The sample consisted of CD4+ T cells sorted from blood. These receptors came from a human donor with alopecia areata.

The gene calls are TRBV30 and TRBJ2-1; D remains unclear. The CDR3 loop spans 12 amino acids. The germline CDR1 and CDR2 sequences are GTSNPN and SVGIG (reference sequence). With 3 bases removed from V and 8 bases from J, the gap between germline ends came to 11 bases. This CDR3 is CAWSPQAHEQFF. Here the CDR3 DNA reads TGTGCCTGGAGCCCCCAGGCGCATGAGCAGTTCTTC.

There are a few counts of this clone. This chain joins TRBV29-1 and TRBJ2-1; D perhaps matches TRBD2 (7 bases). In germline, CDR1 is SQVTM, CDR2 ANQGSEA. The CDR3 spans 13 residues. V lost 7 bases to trimming and J lost 7 bases, with 17 bases between them. The CDR3 is CSAGGASGNEQFF. The CDR3 DNA reads as TGCAGCGCTGGGGGGGCCTCGGGTAATGAGCAGTTCTTC.

The DNA for the CDR3 is TGCAGCGTGGCCCGGGACAGACACGAGCAGTACTTC. It yields the protein CSVARDRHEQYF. This sequence joins TRBV29-1 and TRBJ2-7, with 7 bases aligning to TRBD1. Germline V CDR1 and CDR2: SQVTM, ANQGSEA. With V trimmed by 6 bases and J by 5 bases, 7 bases remained unmatched. The CDR3 runs 12 residues.

This sequence joins TRBV29-1 and TRBJ2-4, with a weak D call TRBD2 (6 bases). Between the trimmed V and J ends, which lost 6 bases and 1 base, there was a span of 13 bases. CDR1 is SQVTM and CDR2 is ANQGSEA in the germline V gene. CDR3 length: 14 residues. CDR3 nucleotides: TGCAGCGTGATCCGACTAGGGGCCAAAAACATTCAGTACTTC. It encodes CSVIRLGAKNIQYF. The full variable domain, with the rest looked up from reference TRBV29-1 and TRBJ2-4, is SAVISQKPSRDICQRGTSLTIQCQVDSQVTMMFWYRQQPGQSLTLIATANQGSEATYESGFVIDKFPISRPNLTFSTLTVSNMSPEDSSIYLCSVIRLGAKNIQYFGAGTRLSVL.

This clone came up a few times. J is TRBJ2-7 and V is TRBV6-5; D could derive from TRBD1 or TRBD2 (5 bases each). The germline V gene encodes CDR1 MNHEY and CDR2 SVGAGI. CDR3 length equals 15 residues. V lost 3 bases to trimming and J lost 0 bases, with 12 bases between them. The CDR3 nucleotides are TGTGCCAGCAGTTATGAGGCAGGGAGCTCCTACGAGCAGTACTTC. It is translated as CASSYEAGSSYEQYF.

This chain joins TRBV29-1 and TRBJ2-7; tentatively, D is TRBD1 (6 bases). The CDR3 is 15 amino acids. Trimming removed 4 bases from V and 5 bases from J, with 21 bases in between. Germline CDR1 reads SQVTM; CDR2 reads ANQGSEA. The CDR3 is CSVGPPTGSFDEQYF. CDR3 DNA: TGCAGCGTTGGCCCGCCAACAGGGTCGTTCGACGAGCAGTACTTC.

This clone was counted once. This chain uses TRBV29-1 with TRBJ2-2, with 14 bases that match TRBD2. The CDR3 sequence is 18 residues long. From germline, CDR1 is SQVTM and CDR2 ANQGSEA. The V segment lost 0 bases and the J segment 8 bases; nucleotides outside the gene matches: 11. The CDR3 bases are TGCAGCGTTGAAGATCAGAGGACTAGCGGGGGGCCGACGGGGGAGCTGTTTTTT. Its translation is CSVEDQRTSGGPTGELFF.

The chain links TRBV7-2 to TRBJ2-7, with TRBD1 matching over 8 bases. The V segment lost 4 bases and the J segment 6 bases; nucleotides outside the gene matches: 11. Germline lookup yields CDR1 SGHTA and CDR2 FQGNSA. There are 15 residues in the CDR3. The CDR3 coding sequence is TGTGCCAGCAGCTCTCTTCCTACAGGGGGGCTCGAGCAGTACTTC. Amino acids: CASSSLPTGGLEQYF.

This clone showed up just a few times. This chain links TRBV29-1 with TRBJ1-1; the D gene is possibly TRBD1 (5 bases). Per germline, CDR1 SQVTM and CDR2 ANQGSEA. The CDR3 spans 12 residues. Trimming shortened V by 6 bases and J by 1 base, and 9 bases separated the two germline ends. The DNA of the CDR3 is TGCAGCGTCGCGAGGGGGAACACTGAAGCTTTCTTT. This gives the protein CSVARGNTEAFF.

The J gene is TRBJ2-2, the V gene TRBV29-1; D might be TRBD1 or TRBD2, each matching 5 bases. The CDR3 runs 13 residues. The germline gives CDR1 SQVTM, CDR2 ANQGSEA. V lost 6 bases, J lost 2 bases, and 10 bases lay in between. CDR3 in DNA: TGCAGCGTGGGGACGGCCAACACCGGGGAGCTGTTTTTT. Translation gives CSVGTANTGELFF.

The rearrangement uses TRBV28 and TRBJ2-7; either TRBD1 or TRBD2 may fit D (8 bases each). This CDR3 has 16 residues. The V gene's germline CDR1 is MDHEN and CDR2 SYDVKM. The germline V and J ends were trimmed by 5 bases and 0 bases, with 17 bases remaining between them. The CDR3 DNA sequence: TGTGCCAGCAGTCGGGGGGGCGGACAGGGCTCCTACGAGCAGTACTTC. Protein product: CASSRGGGQGSYEQYF.

This chain uses TRBV29-1 with TRBJ2-2; D is perhaps TRBD2 (5 bases). CDR1 SQVTM and CDR2 ANQGSEA come from the germline V gene. Deletions cut 3 bases from V and 4 bases from J, with 15 bases between. The CDR3 is 15 amino acids. CDR3 nucleotide sequence: TGCAGCGTTGACGAGGGAACCTCGGGCACCGGGGAGCTGTTTTTT. Translated, it gives CSVDEGTSGTGELFF.

The V call is TRBV28, the J call TRBJ2-7, with 7 bases identical to TRBD1. Germline CDR1 and CDR2: MDHEN and SYDVKM. Trimming removed 5 bases from V and 2 bases from J; junction bases left unmatched: 6. The CDR3 spans 14 residues. The CDR3 here is CASSPQGDTYEQYF. For the CDR3, the DNA is TGTGCCAGCAGTCCCCAGGGGGATACCTACGAGCAGTACTTC.

This clone is termed medium-sized (0.01 to 0.1%). The CDR3 loop reads CASSMKDNPYNEQFF. CDR3 DNA: TGTGCCAGTAGTATGAAAGACAATCCCTACAATGAGCAGTTCTTC. The chain employs TRBV19 and TRBJ2-1; unclear D gene. The CDR3 runs to 15 residues. CDR1 LNHDA and CDR2 SQIVND come from the germline V gene (reference sequence). V lost 3 bases and J lost 2, with 11 bases in between.

This clone was observed a few times. The rearrangement uses TRBV28 and TRBJ2-7, with D possibly matching TRBD2 (6 bases). CDR1 is MDHEN and CDR2 is SYDVKM in the germline V gene. V was cut by 6 bases and J by 1 base, with 13 bases left in between. The CDR3 is 14 amino acids. Written as DNA, the CDR3 is TGTGCCAGCAGACGACCGGGGGAGTCCTACGAGCAGTACTTC. It codes for CASRRPGESYEQYF.

V usage is TRBV29-1 and J usage is TRBJ2-7, with 7 bases fitting TRBD1. The V and J ends lost 1 base and 5 bases, in that order; junction bases with no gene match: 8. The CDR3 length is 14 residues. Per the germline V gene, CDR1 is SQVTM and CDR2 is ANQGSEA. The CDR3 DNA reads TGCAGCGTTGAAGTTTCTACAGGGGAGAACGAGCAGTACTTC. It encodes CSVEVSTGENEQYF.

V is TRBV5-1 and J is TRBJ2-1, with 7 bases that match TRBD2. The germline V gene encodes CDR1 SGHRS and CDR2 YFSETQ. This CDR3 is built from 16 residues. The trim removed 4 bases at V and 0 bases at J, leaving 7 bases unmatched. The CDR3, as DNA: TGCGCCAGCAGCCCACGGCGGGACTACTCCTACAATGAGCAGTTCTTC. It is translated as CASSPRRDYSYNEQFF.

The J gene is TRBJ2-5, the V gene TRBV30, with 11 positions matching TRBD2. Trimming cost V 5 bases and J 5 bases; bases outside gene matches: 10. This CDR3 contains 15 residues. Germline values: CDR1 GTSNPN, CDR2 SVGIG (reference sequence). CDR3 protein: CAWGGFGTSGETQYF. CDR3 DNA sequence: TGTGCCTGGGGGGGATTCGGGACTAGCGGCGAGACCCAGTACTTC. Supplemented by reference TRBV30 and TRBJ2-5, the full variable domain reads SQTIHQWPATLVQPVGSPLSLECTVEGTSNPNLYWYRQAAGRGLQLLFYSVGIGQISSEVPQNLSASRPQDRQFILSSKKLLLSDSGFYLCAWGGFGTSGETQYFGPGTRLLVL.

This chain connects TRBV30 to TRBJ1-1; perhaps TRBD1 as D (6 bases). Trimming removed 2 bases from V and 8 bases from J, with 12 bases in between. This CDR3 region has 12 residues. The germline CDR1 and CDR2 sequences are GTSNPN and SVGIG (reference sequence). The CDR3 region is CAWSFGGAEAFF. In DNA form, the CDR3 reads TGTGCCTGGAGTTTTGGGGGGGCAGAAGCTTTCTTT.

This clone was seen a few times. The chain carries TRBV29-1 and TRBJ2-4; tentative D call: TRBD2 (5 bases). The CDR3 is 16 residues long. Per germline, CDR1 SQVTM and CDR2 ANQGSEA. Between the trimmed V and J ends, which lost 7 bases and 0 bases, there was a span of 19 bases. The CDR3 protein is CSEPRSRRLAKNIQYF. In DNA form, the CDR3 reads TGCAGCGAGCCCAGGTCGAGGAGGTTAGCCAAAAACATTCAGTACTTC. The full variable domain, with the rest looked up from reference TRBV29-1 and TRBJ2-4, is SAVISQKPSRDICQRGTSLTIQCQVDSQVTMMFWYRQQPGQSLTLIATANQGSEATYESGFVIDKFPISRPNLTFSTLTVSNMSPEDSSIYLCSEPRSRRLAKNIQYFGAGTRLSVL.

The rearrangement joins TRBV11-3 to TRBJ1-1, with no clear D. Germline CDR1 is SGHNT and CDR2 is YENEEA. V gave up 2 bases and J gave up 3 bases, with 7 bases separating them. The length of the CDR3 is 13 residues. CDR3 coding DNA: TGTGCCAGCAGCTTATATGGGGACACTGAAGCTTTCTTT. Translating it yields CASSLYGDTEAFF. Together with reference TRBV11-3 and TRBJ1-1, the CDR3 gives the full variable domain: EAGVVQSPRYKIIEKKQPVAFWCNPISGHNTLYWYLQNLGQGPELLIRYENEEAVDDSQLPKDRFSAERLKGVDSTLKIQPAELGDSAVYLCASSLYGDTEAFFGQGTRLTVV.

The V and J genes are TRBV28 and TRBJ2-4; 8 bases map to TRBD1. The V and J ends lost 8 bases and 5 bases, in that order; junction bases with no gene match: 5. The CDR3 extends over 13 amino acids. Germline assignment: CDR1 MDHEN and CDR2 SYDVKM. This CDR3 is CASSPGQENIQYF. Written as DNA, the CDR3 is TGTGCCAGCTCCCCGGGACAGGAAAACATTCAGTACTTC.

A few counts support this clone. CDR3 region: CASSLAKPGRSNQPQHF. The CDR3 DNA follows: TGTGCCAGCAGCTTAGCCAAGCCAGGTAGAAGCAATCAGCCCCAGCATTTT. This chain uses TRBV7-9 with TRBJ1-5, with D uncertain. Trimming removed 0 bases from V and 1 base from J, with 13 bases in between. This CDR3 has 17 residues. From germline, CDR1 is SEHNR and CDR2 FQNEAQ (reference sequence).

The J gene is TRBJ2-7, the V gene TRBV30; D possibly corresponds to TRBD1 (6 bases). The CDR3 has 15 amino acids. The V and J ends lost 0 bases and 4 bases respectively, with 16 bases between them. CDR1 GTSNPN and CDR2 SVGIG come from the germline V gene (reference sequence). CDR3 nucleotide sequence: TGTGCCTGGAGTGTGACCCCCAATAGGGGGTACGAGCAGTACTTC. This encodes CAWSVTPNRGYEQYF. Full variable domain (missing parts from reference TRBV30 and TRBJ2-7): SQTIHQWPATLVQPVGSPLSLECTVEGTSNPNLYWYRQAAGRGLQLLFYSVGIGQISSEVPQNLSASRPQDRQFILSSKKLLLSDSGFYLCAWSVTPNRGYEQYFGPGTRLTVT.

This clone was recorded a few times. CDR3 loop: CSVGVGLAGDEQYF. The CDR3 DNA sequence: TGCAGCGTTGGGGTGGGACTAGCGGGAGACGAGCAGTACTTC. The chain uses TRBV29-1 and TRBJ2-7, with 14 nucleotides matching TRBD2. Germline CDR1 and CDR2: SQVTM and ANQGSEA. The CDR3 totals 14 residues. The ends lost 4 bases at V and 5 bases at J; junction bases unmatched: 4.

The chain carries TRBV29-1 and TRBJ2-2; D is possibly TRBD1 or TRBD2 (6 bases each). The CDR3 loop spans 15 amino acids. V was clipped by 7 bases and J by 1 base, with 16 bases between them. Looked up from germline, CDR1 is SQVTM and CDR2 is ANQGSEA. The CDR3: CSATPGAMNTGELFF. The DNA of the CDR3 is TGCAGCGCCACTCCGGGGGCGATGAACACCGGGGAGCTGTTTTTT.

The chain combines TRBV7-8 with TRBJ2-7; 7 nucleotides align to TRBD1. The germline V gene has CDR1 SGHVS and CDR2 FQNEAQ. The CDR3 covers 13 residues. The V segment lost 2 bases and the J segment 6 bases; nucleotides outside the gene matches: 4. This CDR3 is CASSLNRGREQYF. The CDR3, as DNA: TGTGCCAGCAGCTTAAACAGGGGACGCGAGCAGTACTTC.